The present TCR beta chain was sequenced within a study of human thymus T cells. Profiled with immunoSEQ multiplex PCR; TCRdb holds only in-frame clones, not every one. The table lists roughly 120,000 clones, around 96% of them singletons. It was from resections taken during corrective heart surgery that the thymus tissue came. From germline, CDR1 is MNHNS and CDR2 SASEGT. Deletions cut 4 bases from V and 4 bases from J, with 5 bases between. The CDR3 consists of 12 residues. The source is a boy under two years old with a congenital heart defect but otherwise immunologically healthy. The chain joins TRBV6-1 to TRBJ1-3; no clear D. The specimen was thymus tissue. The CDR3 bases are TGTGCCAGCAGTGGACAAGGAAACACCATATATTTT. Its translation: CASSGQGNTIYF.